This is a list of T cell receptor beta chains from one sample in a study of T cell repertoires in cytomegalovirus infection. Which antigens these TCRs recognize remains unknown. TCRdb re-derived calls from the reads in MiXCR, one entry per CDR3 protein. The sample holds about 830,000 distinct CDR3 sequences, approximately 30% seen once. Sequenced material: cultured CD8+ T cells from PBMCs, taken from culture after CMV antigen stimulation. Receptors originate from a human donor in good health (CMV status not recorded). Some clones in this sample may be carry-over from other donors' samples. CDR3s include the opening cysteine and the closing phenylalanine or tryptophan. A D gene is named only where the DNA matches it firmly. Only part of the rows carry a size: once, few, many, or a class if the clone is expanded.

j_call clone_size v_call d_call cdr3_nt cdr3_aa
TRBJ2-5 many TRBV7-2 TRBD2 TGTGCCAGCAGCTCCTCTCCGGGACTAGCGGGCTTAGAGACCCAGTACTTC CASSSSPGLAGLETQYF
TRBJ1-5 . TRBV14 . TGTGCCAGCAGCCATCTAACAGGCCAGCCCCAGCATTTT CASSHLTGQPQHF
TRBJ1-5 many TRBV27 . TGTGCCAGCAGTACCACAAGATCGGGGAGCAATCAGCCCCAGCATTTT CASSTTRSGSNQPQHF
TRBJ2-5 . TRBV7-9 . TGTGCCAGCAGACGCGACGGGAAAGAGACCCAGTACTTC CASRRDGKETQYF
TRBJ2-3 . TRBV4-1 TRBD2 TGCGCCAGCAGCCGAAGCGGGGGAGCAACAGATACGCAGTATTTT CASSRSGGATDTQYF
TRBJ1-1 few TRBV7-9 . TGTGCCAGCACCCAAGGGAGGAACACTGAAGCTTTCTTT CASTQGRNTEAFF
TRBJ1-2 few TRBV6-1 TRBD1 TGTGCCAGCATCCAGGGGGTAGGATATGGCTACACCTTC CASIQGVGYGYTF
TRBJ2-2 many TRBV12-3/TRBV12-4 . TGTGCCAGCAGTATATCCGGGGGGCATTTGGGGAACACCGGGGAGCTGTTTTTT CASSISGGHLGNTGELFF
TRBJ2-1 . TRBV7-6 . TGTGCCAGCAGCTTAGGGCTTAGGCACTTTACCTACAATGAGCAGTTCTTC CASSLGLRHFTYNEQFF
TRBJ2-3 . TRBV2 TRBD1 TGTGCCAGCGGCTCCCGGGACAGGCAGACAGATACGCAGTATTTT CASGSRDRQTDTQYF
TRBJ2-7 many TRBV7-8 . TGTGCCAGCACCCAACCGCATAGGACTTTTGAGCAGTACTTC CASTQPHRTFEQYF
TRBJ2-3 few TRBV12-3/TRBV12-4 . TGTGCCAGCACCGCAAAGGGGGGCACAGATACGCAGTATTTT CASTAKGGTDTQYF